The clone carrying this TCR beta chain showed up just once. These data come from a study of shared clonotypes between healthy human individuals. The protocol was immunoSEQ multiplex PCR, while the TCRdb copy is restricted to in-frame clones and leaves out a portion. The sample contains hundreds of thousands of clones, around 79% of which appear only once. Sequencing used PBMCs. The sequence was collected from a woman between 40 and 55 years old in good health. Some clones in this sample may be carry-over from other donors' samples.

For the CDR3, the DNA is TGTGCCAGCAGTTTAAATTCTGGAAGCTCCTACAATGAGCAGTTCTTC. Its translation: CASSLNSGSSYNEQFF. V and J are TRBV27 and TRBJ2-1; no clear D. This CDR3 has 16 residues. Germline V gene lookup returns CDR1 MNHEY and CDR2 SMNVEV (reference sequence). V was pared by 2 bases and J by 0 bases, with 11 bases between.